The 28 T cell receptor beta chains listed next were all sequenced from one sample in a study of blood T cells in healthy people across ages. Using a J-beta primer mix together with a sample-barcoded 5' primer, a second PCR was run for about 6 to 11 cycles. TCRdb called the 5' RACE reads again in MiXCR, with one record for every CDR3 protein. The table has about 680,000 distinct CDR3 sequences, about half seen once. The sample taken for sequencing was blood. These receptors all stem from a woman in her sixties or seventies in good health.

The rearrangement links TRBV5-5 to TRBJ1-2; a weak D match, TRBD1 (5 bases). The germline V gene has CDR1 SGHKS and CDR2 YYEKEE (reference sequence). The V gene lost 4 bases and the J gene lost 0 bases, with 19 bases spanning the gap. The CDR3 loop spans 17 amino acids. This chain's CDR3 is CASSDQLWGPANYGYTF. CDR3 nucleotide sequence: TGTGCCAGCAGCGACCAATTATGGGGCCCTGCTAACTATGGCTACACCTTC. Full variable domain (rest looked up from reference TRBV5-5 and TRBJ1-2): DAGVTQSPTHLIKTRGQQVTLRCSPISGHKSVSWYQQVLGQGPQFIFQYYEKEERGRGNFPDRFSARQFPNYSSELNVNALLLGDSALYLCASSDQLWGPANYGYTFGSGTRLTVV.

This clonotype was seen more than once but under ten times. The genes are TRBV6-5 and TRBJ2-1, with D possibly being TRBD2 (6 bases). The germline gives CDR1 MNHEY, CDR2 SVGAGI. The V and J ends lost 1 base and 5 bases respectively, with 15 bases between them. This CDR3 region has 16 residues. The CDR3 region is CASSYLGGKEHNEQFF. The DNA for the CDR3 is TGTGCCAGCAGTTACTTGGGGGGAAAGGAGCACAATGAGCAGTTCTTC.

This clonotype was observed a single time. A read error may produce the germline difference seen at one junction end. The chain recombines TRBV18 with TRBJ2-4; D is uncertain. The CDR3 consists of 13 residues. Looked up from germline, CDR1 is KGHSH and CDR2 is LQKENI. CDR3 protein: CASLPPSSLEQYF. CDR3 DNA sequence: TGTGCCAGCTTACCACCGAGTAGTTTGGAGCAGTACTTC.

This CDR3 is CAISSTRSSYNEQYF. In DNA, the CDR3 is TGTGCCATCAGCTCGACCCGTAGCTCCTACAATGAGCAGTACTTC. The chain has TRBV10-3 and TRBJ2-5; D ambiguous. This CDR3 region has 15 residues. Germline V gene lookup returns CDR1 ENHRY and CDR2 SYGVKD. Trimming removed 6 bases at V and 11 bases at J, with 25 bases between.

The CDR3 protein is CASSPSRQGAEKLFF. Written as DNA, the CDR3 is TGTGCCAGCTCACCGAGCCGACAGGGGGCTGAAAAACTGTTTTTT. The chain joins TRBV18 to TRBJ1-4, with 10 bases identical to TRBD1. Germline-derived CDR1 and CDR2 are KGHSH and LQKENI. The CDR3 covers 15 residues. Trimming removed 3 bases from V and 7 bases from J; junction bases left unmatched: 5.

This clonotype appeared a few times. V is TRBV20-1 and J is TRBJ2-7; D may be TRBD1 (5 bases). Trimming removed 6 bases at V and 5 bases at J, with 14 bases between. In germline, CDR1 is DFQATT, CDR2 SNEGSKA (reference sequence). The CDR3 is made up of 12 amino acids. DNA for the CDR3: TGCAGTGCAAACAGGATGAAGGACGAGCAGTACTTC. This gives the protein CSANRMKDEQYF.

This clonotype showed up just a few times. The chain employs TRBV15 and TRBJ1-2; D uncertain. V gave up 0 bases and J gave up 5 bases, with 10 bases separating them. Germline V CDR1 and CDR2: LNHNV, YYDKDF (reference sequence). The length of the CDR3 is 14 residues. This chain's CDR3 is CATSRDLTVYGYTF. CDR3 nucleotides: TGTGCCACCAGCAGAGATCTTACAGTTTATGGCTACACCTTC.

The CDR3 DNA follows: TGCAGTGCAAAACAGGGAAACACCATATATTTT. Protein: CSAKQGNTIYF. The rearrangement links TRBV20-1 to TRBJ1-3; D unclear. CDR3 length: 11 amino acids. Germline CDR1 and CDR2: DFQATT and SNEGSKA (reference sequence). V was trimmed by 6 bases and J by 4 bases, leaving 7 bases between them.

The chain couples TRBV7-2 to TRBJ1-2; D gene uncertain. Looked up from germline, CDR1 is SGHTA and CDR2 is FQGNSA. Between the trimmed V and J ends, which lost 5 bases and 8 bases, there was a span of 12 bases. The CDR3 is 12 residues long. CDR3: CASSPLAGGYTF. CDR3 coding DNA: TGTGCCAGCAGCCCCCTTGCGGGAGGCTACACCTTC. Full variable domain (outside the CDR3, taken from reference TRBV7-2 and TRBJ1-2): GAGVSQSPSNKVTEKGKDVELRCDPISGHTALYWYRQSLGQGLEFLIYFQGNSAPDKSGLPSDRFSAERTGGSVSTLTIQRTQQEDSAVYLCASSPLAGGYTFGSGTRLTVV.

About this clonotype: It may be a read error: a sequence one base away is much more abundant. The genes are TRBV15 and TRBJ2-7; D perhaps matches TRBD2 (5 bases). The V and J ends lost 3 bases and 0 bases respectively, with 9 bases between them. Germline CDR1 LNHNV, CDR2 YYDKDF (reference sequence). This CDR3 is built from 14 residues. The CDR3 loop is CATSSGGGSYEQYF. For the CDR3, the DNA is TGTGCCACCAGCAGTGGCGGAGGCTCCTACGAGCAGTACTTC.

J is TRBJ1-2 and V is TRBV6-6, with TRBD1 as a possible D gene (5 bases). The CDR3 consists of 18 residues. Germline CDR1 is MNHNY and CDR2 is SVGAGI (reference sequence). Between the trimmed V and J ends, which lost 0 bases and 4 bases, there was a span of 21 bases. In DNA, the CDR3 is TGTGCCAGCAGTTACTCGGCAGGGCGGTCTGGGCAGATCTATGGCTACACCTTC. Its protein is CASSYSAGRSGQIYGYTF.

Only a few counts were recorded for this clonotype. The chain is built from TRBV6-1 and TRBJ2-3; 11 bases match TRBD1. The CDR3 contains 17 residues. With V trimmed by 10 bases and J by 3 bases, 15 bases remained unmatched. Germline V gene sequence: CDR1 MNHNS, CDR2 SASEGT. This CDR3 is CATRSRDRGLYTDTQYF. The CDR3 DNA follows: TGTGCCACCAGATCCCGGGACAGGGGGTTATATACAGATACGCAGTATTTT.

This clonotype was counted a single time. The J gene is TRBJ2-7, the V gene TRBV5-6; D remains unclear. Germline V gene sequence: CDR1 SGHDT, CDR2 YYEEEE. V lost 1 base and J 7 bases, leaving 9 bases between the germline ends. CDR3 length equals 12 residues. CDR3 sequence reads: CASSLTIGEQYF. In nucleotides, the CDR3 is TGTGCCAGCAGCTTGACAATTGGGGAGCAGTACTTC.

This clonotype has only a few counts. This sequence joins TRBV7-2 and TRBJ2-1; D might be TRBD2 (6 bases). Trimming took off 2 bases at V and 7 bases at J, with 15 bases between the two ends. The CDR3 runs to 15 residues. Germline assignment: CDR1 SGHTA and CDR2 FQGNSA. CDR3 coding DNA: TGTGCCAGCAGCTTAATTTTCGGGGGATCGAATGAGCAGTTCTTC. Its protein is CASSLIFGGSNEQFF.

The J gene is TRBJ2-1, the V gene TRBV4-2; TRBD2 matches at 7 bases. This CDR3 comprises 19 residues. Germline values: CDR1 LGHNA, CDR2 YNFKEQ. Trimming took 2 bases from V and 2 from J; bases not matched to a gene: 15. The DNA of the CDR3 is TGTGCCAGCAGCCAATGGGCTAGCGGACGGTCACCTACCTACAATGAGCAGTTCTTC. This codes for CASSQWASGRSPTYNEQFF.

The chain is built from TRBV28 and TRBJ2-4; 8 positions agree with TRBD1. Looked up from germline, CDR1 is MDHEN and CDR2 is SYDVKM. Trimming took 6 bases from V and 6 from J; bases not matched to a gene: 10. The length of the CDR3 is 15 residues. The CDR3 here is CASSRRGQDRNIQYF. The CDR3 coding sequence is TGTGCCAGCAGCCGCAGGGGACAGGACCGAAACATTCAGTACTTC.

This clonotype was observed a few times. V is TRBV7-2 and J is TRBJ2-7; 10 bases align to TRBD1. This CDR3 is built from 15 residues. V lost 2 bases to trimming and J lost 5 bases; unmatched junction nucleotides: 6. Germline V CDR1 and CDR2: SGHTA, FQGNSA. CDR3 nucleotide sequence: TGTGCCAGCAGCTTAAGGGGACAGGGGACCAACGAGCAGTACTTC. This encodes CASSLRGQGTNEQYF.

This clonotype was counted a few times. CDR3 sequence reads: CASSQEHTGSDTQYF. CDR3 nucleotides: TGTGCCAGCAGCCAAGAACACACAGGGTCGGATACGCAGTATTTT. The chain has TRBV4-2 and TRBJ2-3, with D maybe TRBD1 (6 bases). The V end was cut by 0 bases, the J end by 6 bases, with 13 bases between. Germline V gives CDR1 LGHNA, CDR2 YNFKEQ. The CDR3 spans 15 residues.

Many counts were recorded for this clonotype. A read error may produce the germline difference seen at one junction end. The genes are TRBV5-1 and TRBJ2-1; 8 bases are a match to TRBD2. The CDR3 runs to 13 residues. Germline values: CDR1 SGHRS, CDR2 YFSETQ. CDR3 nucleotide sequence: TGTGCCAGCAGCCTTACTAGCGGCAATGAGCAGTTCTTC. Its translation: CASSLTSGNEQFF.

This clonotype was counted many times. V usage is TRBV28 and J usage is TRBJ2-3; D unresolved. The CDR3 is made up of 11 amino acids. V was cut by 3 bases and J by 4 bases, with 2 bases left in between. The germline CDR1 and CDR2 sequences are MDHEN and SYDVKM. The CDR3 bases are TGTGCCAGCAGTTTTGCAGATACGCAGTATTTT. As protein: CASSFADTQYF.

The chain combines TRBV3-1 with TRBJ2-5; D not resolved. Between the trimmed V and J ends, which lost 4 bases and 0 bases, there was a span of 39 bases. This CDR3 spans 24 amino acids. The germline gives CDR1 LGHDT, CDR2 YNNKEL (reference sequence). CDR3 amino acids: CASSPLLDFPKDSANLANQETQYF. The CDR3 DNA sequence: TGTGCCAGCAGCCCCCTTCTCGACTTCCCCAAAGACTCAGCTAATCTGGCGAACCAAGAGACCCAGTACTTC.

This chain uses TRBV15 with TRBJ2-7; maybe TRBD1 (6 bases). Germline V gives CDR1 LNHNV, CDR2 YYDKDF (reference sequence). The CDR3 is 15 amino acids. The V end lost 8 bases, the J end lost 7 bases, and 24 bases lay between the germline ends. The CDR3 coding sequence is TGTGCCACCGCAACACTCAGGGGAGAAGACAGTGAGCAGTACTTC. This codes for CATATLRGEDSEQYF. Full variable domain (rest looked up from reference TRBV15 and TRBJ2-7): DAMVIQNPRYQVTQFGKPVTLSCSQTLNHNVMYWYQQKSSQAPKLLFHYYDKDFNNEADTPDNFQSRRPNTSFCFLDIRSPGLGDTAMYLCATATLRGEDSEQYFGPGTRLTVT.

The rearrangement links TRBV10-3 to TRBJ2-3; D might be TRBD1 (6 bases). CDR3 size: 15 residues. Germline CDR1 reads ENHRY; CDR2 reads SYGVKD. The V end lost 4 bases, the J end lost 4 bases, and 15 bases lay between the germline ends. CDR3: CAISGNRDGADTQYF. CDR3 nucleotide sequence: TGTGCCATCAGTGGAAACAGGGATGGCGCAGATACGCAGTATTTT.

J is TRBJ1-5 and V is TRBV28; no clear D. Trimming stripped 5 bases from V and 4 bases from J, with 15 bases between. CDR1 and CDR2 (germline): MDHEN, SYDVKM. The CDR3 has 15 residues. The CDR3 is CASSIPGRKNQPQHF. CDR3 nucleotide sequence: TGTGCCAGCAGTATACCAGGACGGAAAAATCAGCCCCAGCATTTT.

The chain couples TRBV5-6 to TRBJ2-5; D gene uncertain. V lost 2 bases and J lost 11, with 19 bases in between. Germline assignment: CDR1 SGHDT and CDR2 YYEEEE. The CDR3 consists of 14 residues. CDR3 sequence (DNA): TGTGCCAGCAGCTTCCGGAGCTACCACAATGAGCAGTACTTC. This sequence encodes CASSFRSYHNEQYF.

The CDR3 loop is CASSPTTDEQYF. Written as DNA, the CDR3 is TGTGCCAGCAGTCCCACCACGGACGAGCAGTACTTC. The chain employs TRBV28 and TRBJ2-7; D remains unclear. V was clipped by 5 bases and J by 5 bases, with 10 bases between them. The CDR3 extends over 12 amino acids. Germline V gene data show CDR1 as MDHEN and CDR2 as SYDVKM. The full variable domain, its missing parts supplied by reference TRBV28 and TRBJ2-7, is DVKVTQSSRYLVKRTGEKVFLECVQDMDHENMFWYRQDPGLGLRLIYFSYDVKMKEKGDIPEGYSVSREKKERFSLILESASTNQTSMYLCASSPTTDEQYFGPGTRLTVT.

J is TRBJ2-5 and V is TRBV12-3 or TRBV12-4, with 14 bases identical to TRBD2. V gave up 6 bases and J gave up 1 base; unmatched junction bases: 4. CDR3 length: 16 residues. The CDR3 reads CASSRGTSGGQETQYF. The CDR3 DNA is TGTGCCAGCAGCCGAGGGACTAGCGGGGGCCAAGAGACCCAGTACTTC.

V and J are TRBV9 and TRBJ2-5; D is unclear. In germline, CDR1 is SGDLS, CDR2 YYNGEE. V was trimmed by 1 base and J by 2 bases, leaving 9 bases between them. The CDR3 runs 14 residues. CDR3: CASSVIANQETQYF. The CDR3 bases are TGTGCCAGCAGCGTAATCGCAAATCAAGAGACCCAGTACTTC.